This TCR beta chain appears in the sequencing data of a study of early stage breast cancer tumors. Background on the study: Twelve of the 16 invasive tumors were ER+, PR+ and HER2-. Around 10-fold was the mean read coverage per sample.

TCRdb's table, derived via immunoSEQ multiplex PCR, lists solely in-frame clones and lacks some. The data contain tens of thousands of clones, roughly 78% of them singletons. Turning to this clone: What it binds is not known.

General study findings and limits: Enriched TCRB sequences shared across patients were mostly commonly generated sequences. Blood repertoires resembled normal breast more than tumor.

Sample: blood. This clonotype originated in a person aged 35-50 years with breast cancer.

The CDR3 DNA follows: TGTGCCAGTAGAGGCGGGGCAACAACTAATGAAAAACTGTTTTTT. Its protein product is CASRGGATTNEKLFF. This chain connects TRBV19 to TRBJ1-4; D may be TRBD1 (5 bases). The V end was cut by 6 bases, the J end by 0 bases, with 11 bases between. CDR1 LNHDA and CDR2 SQIVND come from the germline V gene (reference sequence). CDR3 length: 15 amino acids. Supplemented by reference TRBV19 and TRBJ1-4, the full variable domain reads DGGITQSPKYLFRKEGQNVTLSCEQNLNHDAMYWYRQDPGQGLRLIYYSQIVNDFQKGDIAEGYSVSREKKESFPLTVTSAQKNPTAFYLCASRGGATTNEKLFFGSGTQLSVL.